This TCR beta chain is drawn from a study of cytomegalovirus exposure and HLA in healthy donors. Findings of the study overall: Among CMV-associated TCR beta chains, most appeared HLA-restricted in a later analysis. The authors listed 180 or so TCR beta chains as cytomegalovirus-associated.

Concerning this clone: Its antigen is as yet unknown. Relative to the germline gene, one junction end is altered; a read error may explain this.

The CDR3 has 15 amino acids. CDR1 MNHEY and CDR2 SVGAGI come from the germline V gene. The PCR had 60 Vbeta and 13 Jbeta primers. Sequencing was performed with immunoSEQ multiplex PCR; in TCRdb, only in-frame clones are kept and a portion is missing. This table has about 130,000 clones, roughly four fifths appearing once. Sample: PBMCs. This TCR came from a man aged 30 to 39 in good health and CMV-seronegative. This chain uses TRBV6-5 with TRBJ2-2; the match to TRBD2 covers 11 bases. CDR3 in DNA: TGTGCCAGCAGTCGACTAGCGGGGAACATCGGGGAGCTGTTTTTT. Translated, it gives CASSRLAGNIGELFF.